This note documents a single T cell receptor beta chain sequence. The antigen remains undetermined. The sample comes from a study of T cells after yellow fever vaccination. Study summary: The authors prepared low-cell-number fractions using SMART-Seq v4 Ultra Low Input.

Regarding the study as a whole: The secondary response was weaker, and its peak arrived faster, on day 5 versus 15.

With V trimmed by 6 bases and J by 7 bases, 13 bases remained unmatched. CDR3 length: 16 residues. CDR1 and CDR2 from the germline V gene are SGHTA and FQGTGA. The 5'RACE template-switching step produced TCR cDNA and added a universal primer site and UMIs. TCRdb re-called the 5' RACE reads with MiXCR, one entry per CDR3 protein. The sample shows more than 200,000 distinct CDR3 sequences, more than 3.5% of them seen only once. The source material was PBMCs, sampled 15 days after the yellow fever booster vaccination. This chain connects TRBV7-3 to TRBJ2-1; 9 bases match TRBD2. The TCR comes from a man younger than 35 who received the YFV17D yellow fever vaccine. The CDR3 loop reads CASSLTLAGGLNEQFF. CDR3 bases: TGTGCCAGCAGTCTAACCCTGGCGGGGGGGTTGAATGAGCAGTTCTTC.